This T cell receptor (beta chain) was recorded in a study of regulatory dendritic cells for organ transplantation. Study-level results: The most alloreactive TCR clonotypes were found in resting memory CD8+ cells. Memory CD8+ clonal expansion seemed more limited with regulatory than mature dendritic cells.

Germline CDR1 and CDR2: GTSNPN and SVGIG (reference sequence). The CDR3 covers 16 residues. Deletions cut 0 bases from V and 1 base from J, with 14 bases between. As to this clone: Antigen specificity is unknown.

Repertoires were generated with immunoSEQ multiplex PCR, while TCRdb's copy carries only in-frame clones and drops some. Among under 35,000 clones, roughly 89% were seen once, and the ten largest hold over 0.055%. Sequenced sample: naive CD4+ T cells from blood. Specified subset: CD45RA+ naive T cells. This clonotype was sampled from a human donor in good health. The rearrangement uses TRBV30 and TRBJ2-3; D remains unclear. This CDR3 is CAWSVATTGGTDTQYF. The CDR3 bases are TGTGCCTGGAGTGTAGCGACGACGGGCGGCACAGATACGCAGTATTTT. The full variable domain, with the rest looked up from reference TRBV30 and TRBJ2-3, is SQTIHQWPATLVQPVGSPLSLECTVEGTSNPNLYWYRQAAGRGLQLLFYSVGIGQISSEVPQNLSASRPQDRQFILSSKKLLLSDSGFYLCAWSVATTGGTDTQYFGPGTRLTVL.